Sequencing of this TCR beta chain was carried out in a study of T cells after posttransplantation cyclophosphamide. Study-level results: Later post-transplant blood repertoires were often dominated by donor CD8+ memory clones. TRB overlap between skin or GI tissue T cells and blood was limited.

Turning to this clone: The target antigen is unknown.

Assay used: immunoSEQ multiplex PCR; TCRdb lists only in-frame clones, some missing. This table has fewer than 25,000 clones, about 97% appearing once. The CDR3 has 16 amino acids. CDR1 is KGHSH, CDR2 LQKENI, per germline. V lost 3 bases to trimming and J lost 0 bases, with 11 bases between them. Cells defined as naive were viable CD3+CD4+ or CD3+CD8+ and CCR7+CD45RA+CD45RO-CD95-CD27+CD28+. V usage is TRBV18 and J usage is TRBJ2-2; tentatively, D is TRBD1 (6 bases). The origin of this receptor is a man aged 45-65 years in good health, CMV-negative, and a related stem cell transplant donor. Specimen: naive CD4+ T cells sorted from PBMCs. The CDR3: CASSPYWTANTGELFF. In DNA form, the CDR3 reads TGTGCCAGCTCACCGTACTGGACAGCGAACACCGGGGAGCTGTTTTTT.